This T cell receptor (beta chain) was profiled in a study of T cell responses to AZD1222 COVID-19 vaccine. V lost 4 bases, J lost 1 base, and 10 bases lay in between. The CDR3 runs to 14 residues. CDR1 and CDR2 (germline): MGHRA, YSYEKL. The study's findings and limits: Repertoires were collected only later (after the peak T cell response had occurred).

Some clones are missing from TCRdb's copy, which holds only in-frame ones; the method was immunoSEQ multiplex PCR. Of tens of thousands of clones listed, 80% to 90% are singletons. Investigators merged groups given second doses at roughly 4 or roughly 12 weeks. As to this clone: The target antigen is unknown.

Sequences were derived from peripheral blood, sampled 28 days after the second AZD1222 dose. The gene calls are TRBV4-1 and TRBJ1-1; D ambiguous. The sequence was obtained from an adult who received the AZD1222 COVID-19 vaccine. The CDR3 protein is CASSLSIANTEAFF. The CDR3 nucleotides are TGCGCCAGCAGCCTCTCGATCGCGAACACTGAAGCTTTCTTT.